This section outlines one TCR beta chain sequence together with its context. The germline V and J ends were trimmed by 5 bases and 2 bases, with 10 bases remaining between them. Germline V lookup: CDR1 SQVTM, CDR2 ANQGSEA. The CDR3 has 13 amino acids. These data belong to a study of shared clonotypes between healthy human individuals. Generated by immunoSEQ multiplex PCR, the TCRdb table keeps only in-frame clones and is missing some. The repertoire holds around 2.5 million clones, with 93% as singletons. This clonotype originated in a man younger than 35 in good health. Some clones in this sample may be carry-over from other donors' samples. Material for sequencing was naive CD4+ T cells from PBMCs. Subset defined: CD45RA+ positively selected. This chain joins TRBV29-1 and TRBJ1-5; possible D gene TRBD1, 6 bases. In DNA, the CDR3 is TGCAGCGTTTCGTCAGGGGGCAATCAGCCCCAGCATTTT. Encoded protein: CSVSSGGNQPQHF.